The clone carrying this T cell receptor (beta chain) came up a few times. The antigen remains unidentified. The sample's time point: newly diagnosed GD, antithyroid drugs for less than 3 months. Preparation of the TCR library used RNA extracted from PBMCs. Germline-derived CDR1 and CDR2 are MNHNS and SASEGT. The CDR3 is 15 residues long. V shed 3 bases and J 1 base; nucleotides not matched to a gene: 4. This specimen comes from a study of regulatory T cells in long-lasting Graves disease. Study-level information: Duration of antithyroid drug therapy among newly diagnosed Graves' patients was under 3 months. Overall study findings and caveats: Patients with persistent disease showed a bias toward TRBV28, TRBJ1-2 and TRBJ2-5.

iRepertoire HTBI primers and Arm-PCR of CDR3 regions built TCR beta libraries. The authors' processing: Identification yielded some 65 TRBV and roughly 14 TRBJ segments across samples. TCRdb processed the multiplex PCR reads anew with MiXCR; each CDR3 protein has one entry. The V and J calls and clone size come from TCRdb's table, not from the authors' own analysis. The sample lists around 250,000 distinct CDR3 sequences, approximately 20% occurring once. V and J are TRBV6-1 and TRBJ1-1, with TRBD1 identical over 8 bases. This TCR was sampled from a female donor with Graves disease. Sequences were derived from peripheral blood mononuclear cells (PBMCs), sampled at new diagnosis, from a patient treated with antithyroid drugs. CDR3 DNA sequence: TGTGCCAGCAGTGACAACAGGGGGGGGAACACTGAAGCTTTCTTT. Its protein is CASSDNRGGNTEAFF.